These T cell receptor beta chains were read from a single sample in a study of PD-L1 blockade in urothelial cancer. Only in-frame clones appear in the TCRdb table, and some are missing; sequencing was by immunoSEQ multiplex PCR. The sample has about 130,000 clones, roughly 88% seen once. The specimen was PBMCs, collected around atezolizumab (anti-PD-L1) treatment. These TCRs come from a man aged 50 or older with urothelial cancer. CDR3s include the opening cysteine and the closing phenylalanine or tryptophan. The D gene is left open where the match is weak. Rows may omit the clone size; those that give it use once, few, many or a size class.

TRBJ2-3,TRBD2,-,TRBV6-6,16,TGTGCCAGCCATACGGGATTAGCGGGAGGAACAGATACGCAGTATTTT,CASHTGLAGGTDTQYF
TRBJ2-5,-,-,TRBV5-6,14,TGTGCCAGCAGCCTCGAGGCTCCTCGTTGGACCCAGTACTTC,CASSLEAPRWTQYF
TRBJ1-3,-,once,TRBV9,15,TGTGCCAGCAGCGTAGGGGGCCAGCCCGGAAACACCATATATTTT,CASSVGGQPGNTIYF
TRBJ2-1,-,-,TRBV29-1,20,TGCAGCGTTAAATGGAGAGGTGATCGGCCGGAGCAAAACCAATACAATGAGCAGTTCTTC,CSVKWRGDRPEQNQYNEQFF
TRBJ2-7,TRBD2,-,TRBV28,16,TGTGCCAGCAGTTTACGGCTAGCGGGGGTCTCCTACGAGCAGTACTTC,CASSLRLAGVSYEQYF
TRBJ1-4,-,-,TRBV5-8,14,TGTGCCAGCAGCGGGCCGGTCTGGAATGAAAAACTGTTTTTT,CASSGPVWNEKLFF
TRBJ2-7,-,-,TRBV5-1,12,TGCGCCAGCAGCTTACAGGGCTACGAGCAGTACTTC,CASSLQGYEQYF
TRBJ1-2,-,-,TRBV4-1,14,TGCGCCAGCAGCCAAGATGGGGCCTTCGGCGGCTACACCTTC,CASSQDGAFGGYTF
TRBJ1-1,-,few,TRBV2,13,TGTGCCAGCAGGACAGATATGAACACTGAAGCTTTCTTT,CASRTDMNTEAFF
TRBJ1-2,TRBD1,-,TRBV18,15,TGTGCCAGCTCACCGTCAGGGGGACTCGACTATGGCTACACCTTC,CASSPSGGLDYGYTF
TRBJ2-7,TRBD2,-,TRBV5-1,15,TGCGCCAGCACACCCCTCGCGGGGGTCCCGAGCGAGCAGTACTTC,CASTPLAGVPSEQYF
TRBJ2-2,-,few,TRBV27,16,TGTGCCAGCAGTTCCCTAATTCGTAGAAACACCGGGGAGCTGTTTTTT,CASSSLIRRNTGELFF